A single TCR beta chain is shown here with its context. These data come from a study of blood T cell repertoires in COVID-19. Between the trimmed V and J ends, which lost 3 bases and 9 bases, there was a span of 12 bases. The CDR3 runs to 13 residues. The germline V gene has CDR1 SNHLY and CDR2 FYNNEI. The table came from immunoSEQ multiplex PCR; TCRdb's copy has only in-frame clones and leaves some out. The data hold 45,000 to 60,000 clones, with more than 85% observed a single time. The chain carries TRBV2 and TRBJ2-4; D gene uncertain. This TCR derives from a man aged 50-60 years with acute or convalescent COVID-19. The sequenced sample consisted of peripheral blood. The CDR3 DNA reads as TGTGCCAGCAGTGAGAGTGTTCGAGGCATTCAGTACTTC. Amino acids: CASSESVRGIQYF.